Presented here are 22 T cell receptor beta chains from one specimen sequenced in a study of shared T cell receptors in the human thymus. Sequencing was performed with immunoSEQ multiplex PCR; in TCRdb, only in-frame clones are kept and a portion is missing. The sample shows roughly 550,000 clones, 78% of them seen only once. These data were also filed under a second study, of human thymus T cells.

The sequenced sample was thymocytes. The receptors here all came from a boy under two years old with a congenital heart defect.

The chain couples TRBV6-6 to TRBJ2-5; a possible D gene is TRBD2 (5 bases). V lost 4 bases, J lost 9 bases, and 21 bases lay in between. CDR1 is MNHNY, CDR2 SVGAGI, per germline (reference sequence). The length of the CDR3 is 15 residues. DNA of the CDR3: TGTGCCAGCAGTTCCTGGATGACCCCCCCGGAGGCCCAGTACTTC. As protein: CASSSWMTPPEAQYF.

The rearrangement links TRBV4-1 to TRBJ2-4; 13 positions agree with TRBD2. The CDR3 sequence is 21 residues long. Germline CDR1 MGHRA, CDR2 YSYEKL. Unmatched junction bases numbered 14, after V lost 3 bases and J lost 0 bases. CDR3 nucleotide sequence: TGCGCCAGCAGCCACCCCGCGTCTGGACTAGCGGGAGACTTAGCCAAAAACATTCAGTACTTC. Translated, it gives CASSHPASGLAGDLAKNIQYF.

This clone occurred a few times. This chain uses TRBV29-1 with TRBJ2-7, with TRBD2 matching 10 bases. The V gene's germline CDR1 is SQVTM and CDR2 ANQGSEA. The CDR3 covers 15 residues. V gave up 6 bases and J gave up 0 bases; unmatched junction bases: 8. The CDR3 reads CSVGPSGSRSYEQYF. DNA of the CDR3: TGCAGCGTGGGGCCTAGCGGGAGTCGCTCCTACGAGCAGTACTTC.

This clone was detected once. This chain uses TRBV2 with TRBJ1-1, with TRBD1 identical over 9 bases. Germline loops: CDR1 SNHLY, CDR2 FYNNEI. V dropped 11 bases and J dropped 2; count of bases not matched to a gene: 9. This CDR3 comprises 14 residues. CDR3 amino acids: CAPRDRAINTEAFF. CDR3 DNA sequence: TGTGCCCCCCGGGACAGGGCCATTAACACTGAAGCTTTCTTT.

The chain combines TRBV5-6 with TRBJ2-1; D perhaps matches TRBD1 (6 bases). The CDR3 runs 14 residues. Germline assignment: CDR1 SGHDT and CDR2 YYEEEE. V was shortened by 2 bases and J by 2 bases, with 8 bases between the two germline ends. DNA for the CDR3: TGTGCCAGCAGCTTAGGGGACACCTACAATGAGCAGTTCTTC. Translation gives CASSLGDTYNEQFF. Full variable domain (missing parts from reference TRBV5-6 and TRBJ2-1): DAGVTQSPTHLIKTRGQQVTLRCSPKSGHDTVSWYQQALGQGPQFIFQYYEEEERQRGNFPDRFSGHQFPNYSSELNVNALLLGDSALYLCASSLGDTYNEQFFGPGTRLTVL.

This clone has only a few counts. The V call is TRBV7-9, the J call TRBJ1-4; D not certain. Germline loops: CDR1 SEHNR, CDR2 FQNEAQ (reference sequence). The CDR3 runs 12 residues. Trimming cost V 5 bases and J 8 bases, with 9 bases left between them. CDR3 nucleotides: TGTGCCAGCAGCCGTCCCGGGGAAAAACTGTTTTTT. It translates to CASSRPGEKLFF.

The genes are TRBV5-1 and TRBJ2-7; 7 bases match TRBD1. Germline trimming cut 3 bases from V and 2 bases from J; bases unmatched to any gene: 2. The length of the CDR3 is 13 residues. Germline V gene sequence: CDR1 SGHRS, CDR2 YFSETQ. CDR3: CASSSGQPYEQYF. CDR3 sequence (DNA): TGCGCCAGCAGCTCGGGACAGCCCTACGAGCAGTACTTC.

V and J are TRBV10-2 and TRBJ2-7; 9 bases match TRBD1. The CDR3 totals 14 residues. Germline loops: CDR1 WSHSY, CDR2 SAAADI. Unmatched junction bases numbered 7, after V lost 8 bases and J lost 2 bases. CDR3 loop: CASRRDRVTYEQYF. The CDR3, as DNA: TGCGCCAGCCGCCGGGACAGGGTGACCTACGAGCAGTACTTC.

The chain links TRBV7-2 to TRBJ2-2; 10 bases are a match to TRBD1. J gave up 8 bases and V 5 bases, and 11 bases lay outside the gene matches. CDR1 SGHTA and CDR2 FQGNSA come from the germline V gene. The CDR3 is 16 residues long. CDR3 nucleotides: TGTGCCAGCAGCCCGACAGGGGGCAGAATGATTGGGGAGCTGTTTTTT. Amino acids: CASSPTGGRMIGELFF.

This clone was counted a few times. This chain links TRBV7-2 with TRBJ2-1, with TRBD2 matching over 12 bases. CDR1 is SGHTA, CDR2 FQGNSA, per germline. The J segment lost 3 bases and the V segment lost 2 bases, leaving 2 bases of the junction unmatched. The CDR3 is 16 residues long. The CDR3: CASSLRLAGDYNEQFF. DNA for the CDR3: TGTGCCAGCAGCTTACGACTAGCGGGAGACTACAATGAGCAGTTCTTC.

This clone showed up just a few times. The gene calls are TRBV7-3 and TRBJ2-5, with D perhaps TRBD2 (6 bases). Germline CDR1 reads SGHTA; CDR2 reads FQGTGA. There are 13 residues in the CDR3. V lost 5 bases and J lost 5, with 12 bases in between. The CDR3: CASSPEGRETQYF. The CDR3 DNA sequence: TGTGCCAGCAGCCCGGAGGGCCGGGAGACCCAGTACTTC.

The table lists this clone with a few counts. No conserved phenylalanine or tryptophan ends this CDR3, so it is likely a read error. No DNA is shown, since the ends of the CDR3 on it are uncertain; the CDR3 is the one TCRdb lists. This rearrangement joins TRBV29-1 to TRBJ1-1; TRBD1, the table's D call, lacks a check against the DNA. The CDR3 spans 13 amino acids, including both terminal residues. Germline V CDR1 and CDR2: SQVTM, ANQGSEA. The CDR3 region is CSVEDSKSPPGQS.

The chain uses TRBV19 and TRBJ2-5, with 8 bases that match TRBD2. Per the germline V gene, CDR1 is LNHDA and CDR2 is SQIVND (reference sequence). The CDR3 contains 16 residues. V dropped 5 bases and J dropped 2; count of bases not matched to a gene: 10. The CDR3 spells CASSSRTSIRQETQYF. As DNA, the CDR3 is TGTGCCAGTAGTTCACGGACTAGCATACGTCAAGAGACCCAGTACTTC.

This clone came up once. The V gene is TRBV4-2, the J gene TRBJ1-5; D is perhaps TRBD1 (5 bases). The CDR3 runs to 16 residues. The germline V gene has CDR1 LGHNA and CDR2 YNFKEQ. Trimming left V 0 bases short and J 7 bases short, with 16 bases between. For the CDR3, the DNA is TGTGCCAGCAGCCAAGATTTCGGCAGGGCGAGACAGCCCCAGCATTTT. It yields the protein CASSQDFGRARQPQHF.

This clone was counted between two and nine times. V is TRBV27 and J is TRBJ2-1; 7 positions match TRBD1. The CDR3 sequence is 17 residues long. CDR1 MNHEY and CDR2 SMNVEV come from the germline V gene (reference sequence). The V segment lost 4 bases and the J segment 7 bases; nucleotides outside the gene matches: 16. CDR3 amino acids: CASSSPNRQGRANEQFF. Written as DNA, the CDR3 is TGTGCCAGCAGTTCCCCCAACCGACAGGGACGGGCGAATGAGCAGTTCTTC.

V is TRBV5-4 and J is TRBJ2-2; TRBD2 agrees at 10 bases. The V and J ends lost 1 base and 3 bases, in that order; junction bases with no gene match: 3. This CDR3 is 16 amino acids long. Germline V CDR1 and CDR2: SGHNT, YYREEE (reference sequence). The CDR3 DNA sequence: TGTGCCAGCAGCTTGAGGACTAGCGGCCACACCGGGGAGCTGTTTTTT. This sequence encodes CASSLRTSGHTGELFF.

The V and J genes are TRBV4-3 and TRBJ2-7; 8 nucleotides align to TRBD1. The CDR3 contains 15 residues. CDR1 and CDR2 from the germline V gene are LGHNA and YSLEER. V shed 2 bases, J shed 1 base, and the junction held 4 bases outside the gene matches. CDR3 coding DNA: TGCGCCAGCAGCCAACTCCGGGACAGGTCCTACGAGCAGTACTTC. It yields the protein CASSQLRDRSYEQYF.

V gene TRBV19 combines with J gene TRBJ1-5, with D possibly matching TRBD1 (6 bases). The germline gives CDR1 LNHDA, CDR2 SQIVND (reference sequence). Trimming left V 3 bases short and J 2 bases short, with 14 bases between. The CDR3 loop spans 16 amino acids. The CDR3 DNA follows: TGTGCCAGTAGTATGGCCAGGGGAGAGGGCAATCAGCCCCAGCATTTT. This encodes CASSMARGEGNQPQHF.

This clone was counted a few times. The chain joins TRBV27 to TRBJ2-2, with TRBD1 matching over 8 bases. The length of the CDR3 is 16 residues. With 1 base clipped from V and 5 bases from J, the junction kept 6 bases outside the gene matches. Looked up from germline, CDR1 is MNHEY and CDR2 is SMNVEV (reference sequence). The CDR3 bases are TGTGCCAGCAGTTTATTGGGCAGGGGGCGAACCGGGGAGCTGTTTTTT. It is translated as CASSLLGRGRTGELFF.

The chain uses TRBV28 and TRBJ1-2, with TRBD1 identical over 8 bases. J lost 4 bases, V lost 3 bases, and 4 bases had no gene match. Per the germline V gene, CDR1 is MDHEN and CDR2 is SYDVKM. The CDR3 consists of 14 residues. The CDR3 spells CASSLGDRTYGYTF. The CDR3 DNA follows: TGTGCCAGCAGTTTGGGGGACAGGACCTATGGCTACACCTTC.

Only one count was recorded for this clone. The rearrangement links TRBV5-1 to TRBJ2-7; D is possibly TRBD1 (6 bases). Germline CDR1 and CDR2: SGHRS and YFSETQ. The CDR3 is 14 amino acids. The germline V and J ends were trimmed by 4 bases and 0 bases, with 11 bases remaining between them. In nucleotides, the CDR3 is TGCGCCAGCAGCAGTGGGGGCCCCTCCTACGAGCAGTACTTC. This encodes CASSSGGPSYEQYF.

This chain links TRBV4-3 with TRBJ2-7; tentatively, D is TRBD2 (5 bases). Germline lookup yields CDR1 LGHNA and CDR2 YSLEER. V lost 1 base, J lost 6 bases, and 22 bases lay in between. This CDR3 has 17 residues. In nucleotides, the CDR3 is TGCGCCAGCAGCCAAGCGAACGTCAGTAGCGCGACGCTCGAGCAGTACTTC. This gives the protein CASSQANVSSATLEQYF.